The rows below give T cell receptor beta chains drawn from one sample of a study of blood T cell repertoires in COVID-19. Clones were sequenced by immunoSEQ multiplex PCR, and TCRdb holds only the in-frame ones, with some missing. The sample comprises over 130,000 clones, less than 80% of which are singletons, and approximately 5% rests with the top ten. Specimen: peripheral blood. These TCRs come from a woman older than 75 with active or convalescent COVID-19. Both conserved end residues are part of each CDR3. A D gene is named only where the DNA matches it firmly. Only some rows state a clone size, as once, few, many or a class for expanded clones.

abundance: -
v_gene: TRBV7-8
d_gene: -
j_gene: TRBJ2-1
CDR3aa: CASSLPGHPYNEQFF
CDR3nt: TGTGCCAGCAGCCTACCGGGACACCCCTACAATGAGCAGTTCTTC

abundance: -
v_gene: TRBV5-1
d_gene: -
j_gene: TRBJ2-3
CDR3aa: CASRMAGTNADTQYF
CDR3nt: TGCGCCAGCAGGATGGCCGGGACAAACGCAGATACGCAGTATTTT

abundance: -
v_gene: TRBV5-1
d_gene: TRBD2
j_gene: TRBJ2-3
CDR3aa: CASSRSSGGTSTDTQYF
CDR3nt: TGCGCCAGCAGCCGGTCTAGCGGGGGAACTAGCACAGATACGCAGTATTTT

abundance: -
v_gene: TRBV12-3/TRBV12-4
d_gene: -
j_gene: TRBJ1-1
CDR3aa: CASSLLGEAFF
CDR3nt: TGTGCCAGCAGTTTGCTCGGTGAAGCTTTCTTT

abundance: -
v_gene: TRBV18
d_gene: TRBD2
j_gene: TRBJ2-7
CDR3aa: CASSPARGGAHEQYF
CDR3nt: TGTGCCAGCTCACCCGCCCGCGGGGGGGCCCACGAGCAGTACTTC

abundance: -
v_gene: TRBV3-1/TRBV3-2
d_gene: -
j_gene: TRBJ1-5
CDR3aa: CASSQARGGSNQPQHF
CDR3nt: TGTGCCAGCAGCCAGGCCCGGGGAGGGAGCAATCAGCCCCAGCATTTT

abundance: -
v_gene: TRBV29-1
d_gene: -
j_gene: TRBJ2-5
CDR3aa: CSVLRRQETQYF
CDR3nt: TGCAGCGTTTTACGCCGGCAAGAGACCCAGTACTTC

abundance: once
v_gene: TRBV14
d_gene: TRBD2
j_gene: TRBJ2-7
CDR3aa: CASSQDPPGGLSYEQYF
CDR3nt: TGTGCCAGCAGCCAAGACCCCCCGGGGGGGCTCTCCTACGAGCAGTACTTC

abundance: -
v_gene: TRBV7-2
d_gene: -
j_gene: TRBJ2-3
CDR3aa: CASSLSPAVDTQYF
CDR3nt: TGTGCCAGCAGCTTAAGTCCAGCGGTAGATACGCAGTATTTT

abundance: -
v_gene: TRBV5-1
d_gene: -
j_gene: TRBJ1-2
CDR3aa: CASSLGAVGYTF
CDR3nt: TGCGCCAGCAGCTTAGGGGCTGTTGGCTACACCTTC

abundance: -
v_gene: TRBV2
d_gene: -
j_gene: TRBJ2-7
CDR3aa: CASREQGFNEQYF
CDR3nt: TGTGCCAGCAGAGAACAGGGATTCAACGAGCAGTACTTC

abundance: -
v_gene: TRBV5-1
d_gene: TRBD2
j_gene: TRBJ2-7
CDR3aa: CASSGTSGGSYEQYF
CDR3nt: TGCGCCAGCAGCGGAACTAGCGGGGGATCCTACGAGCAGTACTTC

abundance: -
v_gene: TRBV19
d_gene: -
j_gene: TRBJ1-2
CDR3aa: CASSLVTGHFNYGYTF
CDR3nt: TGTGCCAGTAGTCTAGTTACGGGACACTTTAACTATGGCTACACCTTC

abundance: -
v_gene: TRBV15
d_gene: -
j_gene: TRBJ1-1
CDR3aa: CATSRAGGQLNTEAFF
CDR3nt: TGTGCCACCAGCAGAGCTGGGGGCCAGTTGAACACTGAAGCTTTCTTT

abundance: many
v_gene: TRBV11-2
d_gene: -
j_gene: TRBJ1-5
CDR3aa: CASSLTRGNQPQHF
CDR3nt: TGTGCCAGCAGCTTAACTCGAGGGAATCAGCCCCAGCATTTT

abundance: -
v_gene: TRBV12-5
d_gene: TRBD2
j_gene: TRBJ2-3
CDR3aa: CASGLREGRADTQYF
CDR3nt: TGTGCTAGTGGTTTGCGAGAGGGGAGGGCAGATACGCAGTATTTT

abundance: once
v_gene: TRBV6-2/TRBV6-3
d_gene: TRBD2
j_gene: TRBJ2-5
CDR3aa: CASSYSRSSGPEETQYF
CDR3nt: TGTGCCAGCAGTTACTCGAGGTCTAGCGGGCCGGAAGAGACCCAGTACTTC

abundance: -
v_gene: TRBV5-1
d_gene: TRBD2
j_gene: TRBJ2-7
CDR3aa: CASGLAGGHEQYF
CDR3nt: TGCGCCAGTGGACTAGCGGGGGGCCACGAGCAGTACTTC

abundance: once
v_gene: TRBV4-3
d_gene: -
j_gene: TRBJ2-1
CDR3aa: CASSPRVGGARSYNEQFF
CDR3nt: TGCGCCAGCAGCCCCCGGGTTGGTGGGGCCCGCTCCTACAATGAGCAGTTCTTC

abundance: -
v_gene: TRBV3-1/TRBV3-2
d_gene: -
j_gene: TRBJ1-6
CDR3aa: CASSQTGNNSPLHF
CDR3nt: TGTGCCAGCAGCCAGACAGGAAATAATTCACCCCTCCACTTT

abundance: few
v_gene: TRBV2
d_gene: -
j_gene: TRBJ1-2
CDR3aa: CASSPREAFYGYTF
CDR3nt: TGTGCCAGCAGTCCCCGGGAAGCCTTCTATGGCTACACCTTC

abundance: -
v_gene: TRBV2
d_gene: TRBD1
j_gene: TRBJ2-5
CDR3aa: CASSEDLGTGWVQETQYF
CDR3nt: TGTGCCAGCAGTGAAGATTTGGGGACAGGCTGGGTCCAAGAGACCCAGTACTTC

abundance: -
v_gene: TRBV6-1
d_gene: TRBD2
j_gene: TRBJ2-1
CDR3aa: CASSVLRGDRWSYNEQFF
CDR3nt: TGTGCCAGCAGTGTCCTTCGGGGGGACCGCTGGTCCTACAATGAGCAGTTCTTC

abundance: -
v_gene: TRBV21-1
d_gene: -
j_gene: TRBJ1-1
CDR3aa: CASSCADGDSGQNTEAFF
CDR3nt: TGTGCCAGCAGTTGTGCCGACGGGGACAGTGGACAGAACACTGAAGCTTTCTTT

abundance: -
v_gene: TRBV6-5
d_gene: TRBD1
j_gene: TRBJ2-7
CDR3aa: CASRPGQGREQYF
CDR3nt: TGTGCCAGCAGACCCGGACAGGGAAGAGAGCAGTACTTC

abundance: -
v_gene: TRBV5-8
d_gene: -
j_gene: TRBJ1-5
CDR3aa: CASSLEGADNQPQHF
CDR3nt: TGTGCCAGCAGCTTGGAAGGGGCAGACAATCAGCCCCAGCATTTT

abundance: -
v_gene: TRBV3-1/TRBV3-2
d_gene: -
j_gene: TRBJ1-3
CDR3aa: CASSQGREPGNTIYF
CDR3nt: TGTGCCAGCAGCCAAGGCAGGGAACCTGGAAACACCATATATTTT

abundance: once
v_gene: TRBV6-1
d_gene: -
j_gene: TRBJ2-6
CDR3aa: CASSDGTRPISGANVLTF
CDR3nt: TGTGCCAGCAGTGACGGGACACGACCTATCTCTGGGGCCAACGTCCTGACTTTC

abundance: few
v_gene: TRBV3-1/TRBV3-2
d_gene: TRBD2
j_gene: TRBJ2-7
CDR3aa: CASSQEFGSGGPWGEQYF
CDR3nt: TGTGCCAGCAGCCAAGAATTCGGTAGCGGGGGACCCTGGGGGGAGCAGTACTTC

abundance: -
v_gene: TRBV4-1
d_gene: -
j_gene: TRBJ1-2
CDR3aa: CASSQAGGYGYTF
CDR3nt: TGCGCCAGCAGCCAAGCGGGGGGTTATGGCTACACCTTC

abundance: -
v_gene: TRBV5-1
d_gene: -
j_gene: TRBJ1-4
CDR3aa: CASSTRSGEKLFF
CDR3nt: TGCGCCAGCAGCACCCGTAGCGGGGAAAAACTGTTTTTT

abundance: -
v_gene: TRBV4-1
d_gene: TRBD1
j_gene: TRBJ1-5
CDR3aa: CASSQDAPPTGISNQPQHF
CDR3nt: TGCGCCAGCAGCCAAGATGCCCCCCCGACAGGGATTAGCAATCAGCCCCAGCATTTT

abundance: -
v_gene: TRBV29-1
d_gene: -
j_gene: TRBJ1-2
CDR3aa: CSVEVGGPYGYTF
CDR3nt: TGCAGCGTTGAAGTGGGAGGCCCCTATGGCTACACCTTC